The 9 T cell receptor beta chains presented below share a single source sample, sequenced in a study of shared clonotypes between healthy human individuals. Method: immunoSEQ multiplex PCR; TCRdb's copy keeps in-frame clones and lacks some. The sample lists under 300,000 clones; about 65% were seen once. The material sequenced was memory CD4+ T cells sorted from blood. The subset was: CD45RA-negative fraction. The receptors shown here come from a man between 25 and 39 years old in good health.

V is TRBV18 and J is TRBJ2-2; 9 nucleotides align to TRBD1. Looked up from germline, CDR1 is KGHSH and CDR2 is LQKENI. The length of the CDR3 is 16 residues. Trimming cost V 5 bases and J 5 bases; bases outside gene matches: 9. CDR3 DNA sequence: TGTGCCAGCTCAGTAAATCAACAGGGGGCGACCGGGGAGCTGTTTTTT. It is translated as CASSVNQQGATGELFF.

This clone was observed a handful of times. The chain joins TRBV7-2 to TRBJ2-1, with TRBD2 matching 8 bases. Trimming removed 5 bases from V and 1 base from J; junction bases left unmatched: 16. The CDR3 spans 19 residues. Per the germline V gene, CDR1 is SGHTA and CDR2 is FQGNSA. The CDR3 is CASSRPTALSGRSYNEQFF. DNA for the CDR3: TGTGCCAGCAGCCGCCCAACCGCCTTGAGCGGGAGATCCTACAATGAGCAGTTCTTC.

This clone occurred many times. Other DNA sequences in this sample translate to the same CDR3. This sequence joins TRBV6-5 and TRBJ2-7, with a tentative D call TRBD1 (6 bases). The ends were cut back, 6 bases at V and 0 bases at J, with 12 bases in the middle. CDR3 length equals 14 residues. Looked up from germline, CDR1 is MNHEY and CDR2 is SVGAGI. CDR3 protein: CASRAPGHSYEQYF. The CDR3 DNA reads TGTGCCAGCAGAGCACCGGGACACTCCTACGAGCAGTACTTC.

The chain uses TRBV29-1 and TRBJ2-1; TRBD2 agrees at 8 bases. V shed 4 bases and J 3 bases; nucleotides not matched to a gene: 8. The CDR3 is 15 amino acids. Germline-derived CDR1 and CDR2 are SQVTM and ANQGSEA. The CDR3, as DNA: TGCAGCGTTGGGAGGGCGGGAGGCCTCTACAATGAGCAGTTCTTC. Translated: CSVGRAGGLYNEQFF.

V and J are TRBV18 and TRBJ2-7; TRBD1 matches 8 bases. The CDR3 has 17 amino acids. Per the germline V gene, CDR1 is KGHSH and CDR2 is LQKENI. The V segment lost 0 bases and the J segment 1 base; nucleotides outside the gene matches: 8. The CDR3 region is CASSPPAGGELSYEQYF. The CDR3 bases are TGTGCCAGCTCACCACCGGCAGGGGGCGAACTGTCCTACGAGCAGTACTTC. Variable domain in full (rest from reference TRBV18 and TRBJ2-7): NAGVMQNPRHLVRRRGQEARLRCSPMKGHSHVYWYRQLPEEGLKFMVYLQKENIIDESGMPKERFSAEFPKEGPSILRIQQVVRGDSAAYFCASSPPAGGELSYEQYFGPGTRLTVT.

In DNA form, the CDR3 reads TGTGCCAGCACCCCGAGCTCCTACAATGAGCAGTTCTTC. Amino acids: CASTPSSYNEQFF. The chain couples TRBV28 to TRBJ2-1; D gene ambiguous. V was trimmed by 7 bases and J by 0 bases, leaving 7 bases between them. The CDR3 is 13 residues long. In germline, CDR1 is MDHEN, CDR2 SYDVKM.

The J gene is TRBJ1-2, the V gene TRBV2; D perhaps matches TRBD1 (5 bases). The CDR3 is 12 residues long. Trimming pared 7 bases from V and 2 bases from J, leaving 8 bases between. In germline, CDR1 is SNHLY, CDR2 FYNNEI. The CDR3 is CASKGRNYGYTF. The CDR3 bases are TGTGCCAGCAAGGGACGGAACTATGGCTACACCTTC. Supplemented by reference TRBV2 and TRBJ1-2, the full variable domain reads EPEVTQTPSHQVTQMGQEVILRCVPISNHLYFYWYRQILGQKVEFLVSFYNNEISEKSEIFDDQFSVERPDGSNFTLKIRSTKLEDSAMYFCASKGRNYGYTFGSGTRLTVV.

CDR3 sequence: CASSPWSQRPSGNTIYF. The CDR3 nucleotides are TGTGCCAGCTCACCATGGTCACAGCGCCCCTCTGGAAACACCATATATTTT. J is TRBJ1-3 and V is TRBV18; D uncertain. Germline CDR1 KGHSH, CDR2 LQKENI. This CDR3 has 17 amino acids. V lost 2 bases and J lost 0, with 14 bases in between.

This chain uses TRBV28 with TRBJ1-1; a possible D gene is TRBD1 (6 bases). The CDR3 totals 13 residues. Germline V lookup: CDR1 MDHEN, CDR2 SYDVKM. V lost 5 bases, J lost 3 bases, and 10 bases lay in between. The CDR3 reads CASSDRSDTEAFF. The CDR3 region has the DNA TGTGCCAGCAGTGACAGGTCGGACACTGAAGCTTTCTTT.